One sample yielded the 29 T cell receptor beta chains listed below, sequenced in a study of blood T cell repertoires in COVID-19. Libraries were prepared by immunoSEQ multiplex PCR; TCRdb keeps only in-frame clonotypes and omits some of them. The top ten clones hold around 0.5% of a sample with approximately 190,000 clones, approximately 92% of them seen once. Sequences were obtained from peripheral blood. The receptor source for this set is a man over 45 with acute or convalescent COVID-19.

As regards this clone: Other DNA sequences from this sample encode an identical CDR3 as well. V gene TRBV28 combines with J gene TRBJ2-1; D not certain. The CDR3 totals 12 residues. The V gene lost 5 bases and the J gene lost 4 bases, with 6 bases spanning the gap. The V gene's germline CDR1 is MDHEN and CDR2 SYDVKM. The CDR3 loop is CASSTEYNEQFF. For the CDR3, the DNA is TGTGCCAGCAGTACAGAATACAATGAGCAGTTCTTC.

The CDR3: CASSPRDYENIQYF. CDR3 coding DNA: TGTGCCAGCAGTCCCCGGGACTACGAAAACATTCAGTACTTC. The chain recombines TRBV6-2 or TRBV6-3 with TRBJ2-4; 7 nucleotides match TRBD2. The length of the CDR3 is 14 residues. Germline CDR1 reads MNHEY; CDR2 reads SVGEGT. Losses at the gene ends were 5 bases for V and 5 bases for J; bases not matched to a gene: 6.

This clone was seen just once. The chain has TRBV5-1 and TRBJ2-1, with D possibly being TRBD1 (6 bases). The CDR3 has 15 amino acids. The V end was cut by 0 bases, the J end by 4 bases, with 11 bases between. Germline values: CDR1 SGHRS, CDR2 YFSETQ. The CDR3: CASSLGQGLYNEQFF. For the CDR3, the DNA is TGCGCCAGCAGCTTGGGGCAGGGGTTGTACAATGAGCAGTTCTTC. The whole variable domain, remainder taken from reference TRBV5-1 and TRBJ2-1, is KAGVTQTPRYLIKTRGQQVTLSCSPISGHRSVSWYQQTPGQGLQFLFEYFSETQRNKGNFPGRFSGRQFSNSRSEMNVSTLELGDSALYLCASSLGQGLYNEQFFGPGTRLTVL.

The CDR3 sequence is CASSERGIEAFF. As DNA, the CDR3 is TGTGCCAGTAGTGAAAGGGGGATTGAAGCTTTCTTT. The genes are TRBV19 and TRBJ1-1; D perhaps matches TRBD1 (6 bases). With 5 bases removed from V and 7 bases from J, the gap between germline ends came to 11 bases. In germline, CDR1 is LNHDA, CDR2 SQIVND (reference sequence). The CDR3 runs 12 residues.

The CDR3 protein is CASLSQMNTEAFF. CDR3 sequence (DNA): TGTGCCAGCCTTTCACAGATGAACACTGAAGCTTTCTTT. The rearrangement uses TRBV7-6 and TRBJ1-1; D not resolved. The CDR3 spans 13 residues. Germline V CDR1 and CDR2: SGHVS, FNYEAQ. Trimming left V 8 bases short and J 0 bases short, with 10 bases between.

The J gene is TRBJ1-6, the V gene TRBV5-5, with D uncertain. This CDR3 has 18 amino acids. In germline, CDR1 is SGHKS, CDR2 YYEKEE (reference sequence). V was trimmed by 0 bases and J by 0 bases, leaving 13 bases between them. The CDR3 protein is CASSLAQAQSSYNSPLHF. The CDR3 bases are TGTGCCAGCAGCTTGGCCCAGGCACAAAGCTCCTATAATTCACCCCTCCACTTT.

CDR3 nucleotides: TGCGCCAGCAGCCAAGATGTCGGCGAGCAGTACTTC. Translation gives CASSQDVGEQYF. The chain uses TRBV4-1 and TRBJ2-7; D uncertain. The V end lost 0 bases, the J end lost 6 bases, and 6 bases lay between the germline ends. CDR3 length equals 12 residues. Looked up from germline, CDR1 is MGHRA and CDR2 is YSYEKL.

V gene TRBV25-1 combines with J gene TRBJ1-1, with 9 nucleotides matching TRBD1. Germline assignment: CDR1 MGHDK and CDR2 SYGVNS. CDR3 length equals 16 residues. V lost 2 bases and J lost 4; bases outside the gene matches: 8. This CDR3 is CASSELGTGHRTEAFF. The CDR3 coding sequence is TGTGCCAGCAGTGAACTGGGGACAGGGCATCGCACTGAAGCTTTCTTT.

The V and J genes are TRBV27 and TRBJ1-6; TRBD1 might be the D (5 bases). Germline CDR1 reads MNHEY; CDR2 reads SMNVEV (reference sequence). Trimming removed 5 bases at V and 9 bases at J, with 20 bases between. The CDR3 consists of 16 residues. The CDR3 sequence: CASSRQGSGVTSPLHF. The DNA for the CDR3 is TGTGCCAGCAGTAGGCAGGGTAGCGGGGTAACTTCACCCCTCCACTTT.

The genes are TRBV12-3 or TRBV12-4 and TRBJ1-2; D not resolved. The CDR3 loop spans 13 amino acids. Trimming stripped 3 bases from V and 5 bases from J, with 10 bases between. CDR3 residues: CASSFRREYGYTF. In nucleotides, the CDR3 is TGTGCCAGCAGTTTCAGACGGGAGTATGGCTACACCTTC.

This chain connects TRBV7-9 to TRBJ2-7, with 10 bases that match TRBD1. The germline gives CDR1 SEHNR, CDR2 FQNEAQ (reference sequence). CDR3 length: 15 amino acids. J gave up 3 bases and V 5 bases, and 7 bases lay outside the gene matches. CDR3 nucleotides: TGTGCCAGCAGCCCCCGGACAGGGGGAAACTACGAGCAGTACTTC. It yields the protein CASSPRTGGNYEQYF.

The rearrangement links TRBV9 to TRBJ1-2, with 8 positions matching TRBD1. Germline V gene lookup returns CDR1 SGDLS and CDR2 YYNGEE. CDR3 size: 15 residues. J lost 0 bases, V lost 4 bases, and 5 bases had no gene match. CDR3 residues: CASSPRTGTNYGYTF. The CDR3 DNA is TGTGCCAGCAGCCCCAGGACAGGGACTAACTATGGCTACACCTTC.

J is TRBJ1-6 and V is TRBV2, with 7 bases lining up with TRBD1. Germline V gene data show CDR1 as SNHLY and CDR2 as FYNNEI. This CDR3 comprises 15 residues. The V and J ends lost 6 bases and 9 bases, in that order; junction bases with no gene match: 11. This CDR3 is CASSANRGSGSPLHF. In DNA, the CDR3 is TGTGCCAGCAGCGCTAACAGGGGTTCGGGTTCACCCCTCCACTTT. Drawing the rest from reference TRBV2 and TRBJ1-6, the complete variable domain is EPEVTQTPSHQVTQMGQEVILRCVPISNHLYFYWYRQILGQKVEFLVSFYNNEISEKSEIFDDQFSVERPDGSNFTLKIRSTKLEDSAMYFCASSANRGSGSPLHFGNGTRLTVT.

The chain combines TRBV3-1 (or the pseudogene TRBV3-2) with TRBJ2-2; 8 bases are shared with TRBD1. The ends lost 4 bases at V and 6 bases at J; junction bases unmatched: 22. Germline CDR1 reads LGHDT; CDR2 reads YNNKEL (reference sequence). The CDR3 has 20 amino acids. Written as DNA, the CDR3 is TGTGCCAGCAGCCGGATATGGGGCAGGGGGCTTTTCAAAGGAGCCGGGGAGCTGTTTTTT. This sequence encodes CASSRIWGRGLFKGAGELFF.

The chain carries TRBV7-7 and TRBJ2-1, with 8 bases fitting TRBD2. The CDR3 runs 16 residues. Germline CDR1 reads SSHAT; CDR2 reads FNYEAQ (reference sequence). V was clipped by 1 base and J by 7 bases; unmatched bases: 9. The CDR3 region has the DNA TGTGCCAGCAGCTTAGATGGGACTAGGGCCGGGAATGAGCAGTTCTTC. It yields the protein CASSLDGTRAGNEQFF.

V usage is TRBV29-1 and J usage is TRBJ2-3; 8 nucleotides agree with TRBD1. CDR3 length: 14 amino acids. The germline V gene has CDR1 SQVTM and CDR2 ANQGSEA. V shed 5 bases, J shed 4 bases, and the junction held 8 bases outside the gene matches. DNA of the CDR3: TGCAGCGTTTATACCAGGGGGCGCTCAGATACGCAGTATTTT. Translation gives CSVYTRGRSDTQYF.

The V call is TRBV5-1, the J call TRBJ1-3, with D possibly matching TRBD1 (6 bases). The germline V gene has CDR1 SGHRS and CDR2 YFSETQ. The V gene lost 0 bases and the J gene lost 4 bases, with 11 bases spanning the gap. The CDR3 sequence is 15 residues long. CDR3 sequence (DNA): TGCGCCAGCAGCTTGGGAGGGGGATCCGGAAACACCATATATTTT. It specifies CASSLGGGSGNTIYF.

The chain joins TRBV9 to TRBJ2-1; 9 bases match TRBD2. V lost 4 bases to trimming and J lost 7 bases; unmatched junction nucleotides: 9. The CDR3 extends over 15 amino acids. Germline V CDR1 and CDR2: SGDLS, YYNGEE. CDR3 sequence: CASSPRGLAGNEQFF. CDR3 DNA: TGTGCCAGCAGCCCGAGGGGACTAGCTGGTAATGAGCAGTTCTTC.

This rearrangement joins TRBV9 to TRBJ1-6, with TRBD1 matching 7 bases. V was clipped by 0 bases and J by 13 bases; unmatched bases: 7. The germline V gene has CDR1 SGDLS and CDR2 YYNGEE. The CDR3 has 14 residues. For the CDR3, the DNA is TGTGCCAGCAGCGTAGGAGACAGGGCTTCTCCCCTCCACTTT. It encodes CASSVGDRASPLHF.

V is TRBV10-2 and J is TRBJ1-2; TRBD1 matches 8 bases. After removal of 2 bases from V and 5 bases from J, the junction contained 13 bases not matched to a gene. Germline lookup yields CDR1 WSHSY and CDR2 SAAADI. The CDR3 spans 17 residues. CDR3 protein: CASSEMGQAGGSYGYTF. DNA for the CDR3: TGCGCCAGCAGTGAGATGGGACAGGCCGGGGGATCTTATGGCTACACCTTC.

This clone turned up a few times. The J gene is TRBJ2-2, the V gene TRBV3-1 (or the pseudogene TRBV3-2); 11 nucleotides align to TRBD2. Germline assignment: CDR1 LGHDT and CDR2 YNNKEL (reference sequence). The CDR3 spans 14 residues. V trimming: 5 bases; J trimming: 7 bases; junction bases outside the gene matches: 3. CDR3 residues: CASSATSGSGELFF. Here the CDR3 DNA reads TGTGCCAGCAGCGCTACTAGCGGGAGCGGGGAGCTGTTTTTT.

This chain links TRBV5-1 with TRBJ1-2; D is perhaps TRBD1 (5 bases). CDR1 SGHRS and CDR2 YFSETQ come from the germline V gene. This CDR3 has 15 amino acids. V dropped 0 bases and J dropped 1 base, with 10 bases sitting between them. The CDR3 DNA sequence: TGCGCCAGCAGCTTGGGGGCAGGACATAACTATGGCTACACCTTC. This encodes CASSLGAGHNYGYTF. Full variable domain (remainder filled in from reference TRBV5-1 and TRBJ1-2): KAGVTQTPRYLIKTRGQQVTLSCSPISGHRSVSWYQQTPGQGLQFLFEYFSETQRNKGNFPGRFSGRQFSNSRSEMNVSTLELGDSALYLCASSLGAGHNYGYTFGSGTRLTVV.

This clone has a single count. This chain uses TRBV28 with TRBJ2-7; 9 nucleotides match TRBD1. The CDR3 consists of 15 residues. Trimming removed 6 bases from V and 5 bases from J; junction bases left unmatched: 11. Germline loops: CDR1 MDHEN, CDR2 SYDVKM. The CDR3 bases are TGTGCCAGCAGCGGCGGTGGGACAGGGAGACACGAGCAGTACTTC. It codes for CASSGGGTGRHEQYF.

This chain uses TRBV6-2 or TRBV6-3 with TRBJ1-3; perhaps TRBD1 as D (6 bases). CDR1 is MNHEY, CDR2 SVGEGT, per germline. Trimming stripped 2 bases from V and 2 bases from J, with 7 bases between. The CDR3 is 14 residues long. The CDR3, as DNA: TGTGCCAGCAGTTACCCAGGGGCTGGAAACACCATATATTTT. Its protein is CASSYPGAGNTIYF.

This chain uses TRBV28 with TRBJ1-5; D gene uncertain. The CDR3 sequence is 17 residues long. V shed 5 bases and J shed 2 bases, with 19 bases lying between them. Germline V gives CDR1 MDHEN, CDR2 SYDVKM. CDR3 residues: CASSPRGQWAGNQPQHF. The CDR3 DNA is TGTGCCAGCAGTCCACGGGGTCAATGGGCCGGCAATCAGCCCCAGCATTTT.

This rearrangement joins TRBV12-5 to TRBJ2-1, with a weak D call TRBD2 (5 bases). The V gene's germline CDR1 is LGHNT and CDR2 FRNRAP. The CDR3 covers 18 residues. V was clipped by 3 bases and J by 2 bases, with 20 bases between them. The CDR3 is CASGFSILAQVPYNEQFF. In DNA form, the CDR3 reads TGTGCTAGTGGTTTCTCCATCCTAGCCCAAGTCCCCTACAATGAGCAGTTCTTC.

The chain combines TRBV9 with TRBJ1-6, with 7 bases matching TRBD1. The CDR3 runs to 17 residues. The J segment lost 3 bases and the V segment lost 3 bases, leaving 9 bases of the junction unmatched. CDR1 is SGDLS, CDR2 YYNGEE, per germline. CDR3 in DNA: TGTGCCAGCAGCGAGGGGGGCGACAGGGACTATAATTCACCCCTCCACTTT. Translating gives CASSEGGDRDYNSPLHF.

The sample holds a few counts of this clone. The J gene is TRBJ1-5, the V gene TRBV14; tentative D call: TRBD1 (5 bases). The CDR3 sequence is 17 residues long. The germline V gene has CDR1 SGHDN and CDR2 FVKESK. V lost 0 bases to trimming and J lost 0 bases, with 12 bases between them. DNA for the CDR3: TGTGCCAGCAGCCAAGATGGGGGGACCCATAGCAATCAGCCCCAGCATTTT. Amino acids: CASSQDGGTHSNQPQHF. Looking up the rest from reference TRBV14 and TRBJ1-5 gives the full variable domain: EAGVTQFPSHSVIEKGQTVTLRCDPISGHDNLYWYRRVMGKEIKFLLHFVKESKQDESGMPNNRFLAERTGGTYSTLKVQPAELEDSGVYFCASSQDGGTHSNQPQHFGDGTRLSIL.

The chain carries TRBV9 and TRBJ2-5; D possibly corresponds to TRBD1 (6 bases). V lost 4 bases and J lost 4, with 11 bases in between. Germline CDR1 and CDR2: SGDLS and YYNGEE. This CDR3 comprises 13 residues. CDR3 amino acids: CASSTQGGETQYF. CDR3 bases: TGTGCCAGCAGCACACAAGGGGGAGAGACCCAGTACTTC.